The present T cell receptor (beta chain) was sequenced within a study of cytomegalovirus exposure and HLA in healthy donors. The PCR used 60 Vbeta and 13 Jbeta primers. Using immunoSEQ multiplex PCR, the repertoire was profiled, and TCRdb retains in-frame clones only, with some absent. The sample comprises around 64,000 clones, approximately 80% of which are singletons, and 7.8% rests with the top ten. Germline CDR1 reads MDHEN; CDR2 reads SYDVKM. The ends lost 7 bases at V and 5 bases at J; junction bases unmatched: 11. The CDR3 is made up of 15 amino acids. Sequencing used PBMCs. The sequence was collected from a man younger than 35 in good health and CMV-seropositive. This sequence joins TRBV28 and TRBJ1-1; 9 nucleotides align to TRBD1. The CDR3 sequence: CASNPTGGVRTEAFF. The CDR3 nucleotides read TGTGCCAGCAACCCGACAGGGGGAGTGCGAACTGAAGCTTTCTTT.